Listed here are 23 T cell receptor beta chains from one sample, sequenced in a study of T cell responses to AZD1222 COVID-19 vaccine. Sequenced by immunoSEQ multiplex PCR; TCRdb stores in-frame clones only, minus some. The repertoire holds 150,000 to 200,000 clones, with 91% as singletons. This material consisted of peripheral blood, taken 28 days after the second AZD1222 dose. Receptor source: an adult who received the AZD1222 COVID-19 vaccine.

The genes are TRBV18 and TRBJ2-2; 9 bases are shared with TRBD1. CDR3 length: 15 amino acids. The ends lost 6 bases at V and 4 bases at J; junction bases unmatched: 6. Germline V gene data show CDR1 as KGHSH and CDR2 as LQKENI. The CDR3 region has the DNA TGTGCCAGCTCGCGGGACAGGGTGACCACCGGGGAGCTGTTTTTT. As protein: CASSRDRVTTGELFF.

The genes are TRBV6-5 and TRBJ1-2; D is perhaps TRBD1 (6 bases). Germline CDR1 is MNHEY and CDR2 is SVGAGI. The V gene lost 6 bases and the J gene lost 6 bases, with 17 bases spanning the gap. CDR3 length equals 14 residues. The CDR3 region is CASRATGTFNGYTF. The CDR3 DNA is TGTGCCAGCAGGGCCACCGGGACATTTAATGGCTACACCTTC.

The V and J genes are TRBV4-1 and TRBJ1-5, with 7 bases fitting TRBD1. Germline trimming cut 4 bases from V and 6 bases from J; bases unmatched to any gene: 9. This CDR3 is 15 amino acids long. CDR1 is MGHRA, CDR2 YSYEKL, per germline. The CDR3 DNA reads TGCGCCAGCAGCCGCGACAGGGAAGGGAGTCAGCCCCAGCATTTT. Translating it yields CASSRDREGSQPQHF.

This clone was seen once. This rearrangement joins TRBV11-2 to TRBJ2-1; D is unresolved. Trimming removed 1 base from V and 5 bases from J, with 12 bases in between. This CDR3 contains 15 residues. CDR1 and CDR2 (germline): SGHAT, FQNNGV. Here the CDR3 DNA reads TGTGCCAGCAGCTTAGTTCTCGGCCCCGACAATGAGCAGTTCTTC. Its translation is CASSLVLGPDNEQFF.

This clone was seen just once. This rearrangement joins TRBV5-5 to TRBJ1-5; 7 bases line up with TRBD1. Trimming at V came to 4 bases and at J to 3 bases, leaving 4 bases not matched to a gene. The CDR3 loop spans 14 amino acids. CDR1 and CDR2 from the germline V gene are SGHKS and YYEKEE (reference sequence). CDR3 bases: TGTGCCAGCAGCCTTGACAGGGCCAATCAGCCCCAGCATTTT. Its protein product is CASSLDRANQPQHF. The full variable domain, completed using reference TRBV5-5 and TRBJ1-5, is DAGVTQSPTHLIKTRGQQVTLRCSPISGHKSVSWYQQVLGQGPQFIFQYYEKEERGRGNFPDRFSARQFPNYSSELNVNALLLGDSALYLCASSLDRANQPQHFGDGTRLSIL.

The rearrangement joins TRBV24-1 to TRBJ1-5; D unclear. V was clipped by 4 bases and J by 1 base, with 13 bases between them. This CDR3 is built from 16 residues. Germline V gene data show CDR1 as KGHDR and CDR2 as SFDVKD. The CDR3 here is CATSDRFTGSNQPQHF. CDR3 DNA sequence: TGTGCCACCAGTGACCGATTTACCGGCAGCAATCAGCCCCAGCATTTT.

The V call is TRBV2, the J call TRBJ1-5; 9 nucleotides match TRBD1. CDR1 is SNHLY and CDR2 is FYNNEI in the germline V gene. Trimming removed 7 bases from V and 6 bases from J; junction bases left unmatched: 10. This CDR3 is 15 amino acids long. CDR3 sequence: CASTLRTGVVQPQHF. For the CDR3, the DNA is TGTGCCAGCACCCTTCGGACAGGGGTTGTTCAGCCCCAGCATTTT. Filled out from reference TRBV2 and TRBJ1-5, the complete variable domain reads EPEVTQTPSHQVTQMGQEVILRCVPISNHLYFYWYRQILGQKVEFLVSFYNNEISEKSEIFDDQFSVERPDGSNFTLKIRSTKLEDSAMYFCASTLRTGVVQPQHFGDGTRLSIL.

V is TRBV7-9 and J is TRBJ1-2; 8 nucleotides align to TRBD1. The CDR3 is made up of 14 amino acids. Trimming at V came to 2 bases and at J to 6 bases, leaving 5 bases not matched to a gene. From germline, CDR1 is SEHNR and CDR2 FQNEAQ (reference sequence). CDR3 amino acids: CASSLKGQGNGYTF. CDR3 DNA: TGTGCCAGCAGCTTAAAAGGACAGGGTAATGGCTACACCTTC.

J is TRBJ1-1 and V is TRBV25-1; no reliable D call. Trimming stripped 1 base from V and 11 bases from J, with 11 bases between. Germline V gives CDR1 MGHDK, CDR2 SYGVNS. The CDR3 extends over 12 amino acids. Here the CDR3 DNA reads TGTGCCAGCAGTGAATTCCCCACCAGGGCTTTCTTT. This gives the protein CASSEFPTRAFF.

The chain couples TRBV6-1 to TRBJ1-1, with TRBD1 matching over 7 bases. J gave up 1 base and V 1 base, and 6 bases lay outside the gene matches. The V gene's germline CDR1 is MNHNS and CDR2 SASEGT. This CDR3 is built from 16 residues. CDR3 amino acids: CASSEDGQVTNTEAFF. The DNA of the CDR3 is TGTGCCAGCAGTGAAGACGGACAGGTAACGAACACTGAAGCTTTCTTT.

The chain recombines TRBV7-2 with TRBJ1-6; D might be TRBD1 (6 bases). This CDR3 spans 16 amino acids. Trimming took off 1 base at V and 8 bases at J, with 15 bases between the two ends. The V gene's germline CDR1 is SGHTA and CDR2 FQGNSA. CDR3 sequence reads: CASSLDLYRAYSPLHF. Here the CDR3 DNA reads TGTGCCAGCAGCTTAGATCTGTACAGGGCGTATTCACCCCTCCACTTT.

The rearrangement uses TRBV7-8 and TRBJ1-2; TRBD1 matches 7 bases. This CDR3 is 16 amino acids long. CDR1 SGHVS and CDR2 FQNEAQ come from the germline V gene. Losses at the gene ends were 1 base for V and 3 bases for J; bases not matched to a gene: 8. As DNA, the CDR3 is TGTGCCAGCAGCTTAGATCGCGTCAGGGGGGACTATGGCTACACCTTC. Amino acid sequence: CASSLDRVRGDYGYTF.

This clone was observed once. The rearrangement links TRBV12-5 to TRBJ2-1; 9 nucleotides agree with TRBD1. The J segment lost 6 bases and the V segment lost 0 bases, leaving 3 bases of the junction unmatched. CDR1 is LGHNT, CDR2 FRNRAP, per germline. The CDR3 is made up of 15 amino acids. As DNA, the CDR3 is TGTGCTAGTGGTTTGGTACAGGGGGCGGTCAATGAGCAGTTCTTC. This codes for CASGLVQGAVNEQFF.

This rearrangement joins TRBV5-5 to TRBJ1-6; 9 bases align to TRBD1. The CDR3 is 15 residues long. Germline CDR1 SGHKS, CDR2 YYEKEE (reference sequence). Trimming took 0 bases from V and 9 from J; bases not matched to a gene: 4. This chain's CDR3 is CASSLAGTGLSPLHF. The CDR3 DNA sequence: TGTGCCAGCAGCTTGGCCGGGACAGGGCTTTCACCCCTCCACTTT.

For this clone: Other DNA sequences in this specimen translate into the identical CDR3. This chain connects TRBV6-5 to TRBJ2-7, with TRBD1 matching 10 bases. The CDR3 length is 14 residues. Trimming removed 6 bases from V and 2 bases from J; junction bases left unmatched: 4. Germline CDR1 and CDR2: MNHEY and SVGAGI. The CDR3 nucleotides are TGTGCCAGCAGCCGGGACAGGGGAACCTACGAGCAGTACTTC. This translates into CASSRDRGTYEQYF.

The chain has TRBV10-1 and TRBJ1-5; no clear D. Trimming cost V 11 bases and J 1 base, with 15 bases left between them. The CDR3 is made up of 14 amino acids. Germline values: CDR1 WNHNN, CDR2 SYGVQD (reference sequence). CDR3 amino acids: CASLKRWSNQPQHF. The CDR3 DNA reads TGCGCCTCCTTGAAGAGGTGGAGCAATCAGCCCCAGCATTTT.

J is TRBJ2-7 and V is TRBV27, with 8 bases aligning to TRBD2. In germline, CDR1 is MNHEY, CDR2 SMNVEV (reference sequence). The V and J ends lost 6 bases and 0 bases, in that order; junction bases with no gene match: 7. CDR3 length equals 15 residues. The CDR3 DNA follows: TGTGCCAGCAGCCCCAGAGCGGGGGTCTCCTACGAGCAGTACTTC. Its translation is CASSPRAGVSYEQYF.

This rearrangement joins TRBV20-1 to TRBJ1-1; no reliable D call. The CDR3 length is 13 residues. V shed 3 bases and J shed 4 bases, with 12 bases lying between them. Germline lookup yields CDR1 DFQATT and CDR2 SNEGSKA (reference sequence). The CDR3 DNA sequence: TGCAGTGCTAGTCCGGGTTGGGGCACTGAAGCTTTCTTT. Translation gives CSASPGWGTEAFF.

This chain joins TRBV30 and TRBJ1-5; D gene ambiguous. The V gene's germline CDR1 is GTSNPN and CDR2 SVGIG (reference sequence). The V gene lost 2 bases and the J gene lost 3 bases, with 8 bases spanning the gap. The CDR3 runs to 13 residues. In DNA, the CDR3 is TGTGCCTGGAGTACCCGGGACAATCAGCCCCAGCATTTT. It yields the protein CAWSTRDNQPQHF.

This clone was observed once. The chain employs TRBV5-1 and TRBJ2-3; D unclear. Germline V lookup: CDR1 SGHRS, CDR2 YFSETQ. V was cut by 0 bases and J by 8 bases, with 13 bases left in between. The CDR3 is 14 amino acids. For the CDR3, the DNA is TGCGCCAGCAGCTTGGGACACTCCTCGAGTACGCAGTATTTT. Translating gives CASSLGHSSSTQYF.

V is TRBV3-1 (or the pseudogene TRBV3-2) and J is TRBJ2-1, with 7 bases lining up with TRBD1. The CDR3 runs 14 residues. Trimming took 4 bases from V and 6 from J; bases not matched to a gene: 6. Germline CDR1 is LGHDT and CDR2 is YNNKEL (reference sequence). CDR3 amino acids: CASSPLGQANEQFF. CDR3 in DNA: TGTGCCAGCAGCCCCCTCGGACAGGCCAATGAGCAGTTCTTC.

The chain employs TRBV5-1 and TRBJ2-7, with 7 bases lining up with TRBD1. Germline V CDR1 and CDR2: SGHRS, YFSETQ. The CDR3 length is 15 residues. V shed 5 bases and J 2 bases; nucleotides not matched to a gene: 10. As DNA, the CDR3 is TGCGCCAGCAGTCCCTCGGGACAGTGGACCTACGAGCAGTACTTC. Amino acid sequence: CASSPSGQWTYEQYF.

The chain is built from TRBV19 and TRBJ2-1; D gene ambiguous. CDR1 LNHDA and CDR2 SQIVND come from the germline V gene (reference sequence). The V gene lost 1 base and the J gene lost 7 bases, with 14 bases spanning the gap. The CDR3 sequence is 15 residues long. For the CDR3, the DNA is TGTGCCAGTAGTATAGGCCCCTCAAACCGGAATGAGCAGTTCTTC. Translation: CASSIGPSNRNEQFF.